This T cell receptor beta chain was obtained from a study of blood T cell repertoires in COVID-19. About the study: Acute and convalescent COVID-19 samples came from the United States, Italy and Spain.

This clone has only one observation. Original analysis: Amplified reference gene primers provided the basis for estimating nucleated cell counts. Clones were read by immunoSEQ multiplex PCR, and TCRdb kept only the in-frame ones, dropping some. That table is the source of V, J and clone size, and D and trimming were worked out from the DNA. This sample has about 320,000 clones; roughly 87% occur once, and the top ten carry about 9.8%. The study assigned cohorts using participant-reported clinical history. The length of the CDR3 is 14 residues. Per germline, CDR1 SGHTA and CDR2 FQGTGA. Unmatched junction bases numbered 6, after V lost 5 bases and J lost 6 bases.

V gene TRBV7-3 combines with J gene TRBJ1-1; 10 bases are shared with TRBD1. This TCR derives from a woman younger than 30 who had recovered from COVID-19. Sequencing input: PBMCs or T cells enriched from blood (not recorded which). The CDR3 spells CASSRGTGVAEAFF. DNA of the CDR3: TGTGCCAGCAGCCGCGGGACAGGGGTTGCTGAAGCTTTCTTT.